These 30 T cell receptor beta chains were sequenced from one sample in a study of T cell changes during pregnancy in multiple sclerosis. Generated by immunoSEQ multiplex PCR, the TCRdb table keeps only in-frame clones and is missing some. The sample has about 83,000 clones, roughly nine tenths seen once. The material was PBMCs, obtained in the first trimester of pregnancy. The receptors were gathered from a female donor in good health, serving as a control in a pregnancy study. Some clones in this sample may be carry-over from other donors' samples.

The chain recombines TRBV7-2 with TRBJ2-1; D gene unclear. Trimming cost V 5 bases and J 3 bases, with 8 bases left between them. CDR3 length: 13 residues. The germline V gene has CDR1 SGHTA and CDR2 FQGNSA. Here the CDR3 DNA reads TGTGCCAGCAGCCGAGGAGACTACAATGAGCAGTTCTTC. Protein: CASSRGDYNEQFF.

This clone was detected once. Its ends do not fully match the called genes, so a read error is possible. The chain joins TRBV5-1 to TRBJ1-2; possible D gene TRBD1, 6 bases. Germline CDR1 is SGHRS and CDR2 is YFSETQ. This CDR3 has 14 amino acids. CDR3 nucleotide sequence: TGCGCCAGCAGTTTGGGCGGACAGCTTAGGGGCTACACCTTC. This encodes CASSLGGQLRGYTF.

The CDR3 protein is CASSFRGQGDYEQYF. The CDR3 coding sequence is TGTGCCAGCAGCTTCCGGGGACAGGGTGACTACGAGCAGTACTTC. V usage is TRBV7-9 and J usage is TRBJ2-7; 9 bases align to TRBD1. Per germline, CDR1 SEHNR and CDR2 FQNEAQ (reference sequence). There are 15 residues in the CDR3. The junction had 6 bases not matched to a gene; V was cut back by 3 bases and J by 3 bases. The full variable domain, rest sourced from reference TRBV7-9 and TRBJ2-7, is DTGVSQNPRHKITKRGQNVTFRCDPISEHNRLYWYRQTLGQGPEFLTYFQNEAQLEKSRLLSDRFSAERPKGSFSTLEIQRTEQGDSAMYLCASSFRGQGDYEQYFGPGTRLTVT.

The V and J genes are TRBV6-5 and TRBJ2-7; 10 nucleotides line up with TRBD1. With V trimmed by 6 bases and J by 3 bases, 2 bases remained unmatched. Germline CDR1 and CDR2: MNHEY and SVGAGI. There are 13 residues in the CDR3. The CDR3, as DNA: TGTGCCAGCAGCGGGACAGGGGACTACGAGCAGTACTTC. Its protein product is CASSGTGDYEQYF.

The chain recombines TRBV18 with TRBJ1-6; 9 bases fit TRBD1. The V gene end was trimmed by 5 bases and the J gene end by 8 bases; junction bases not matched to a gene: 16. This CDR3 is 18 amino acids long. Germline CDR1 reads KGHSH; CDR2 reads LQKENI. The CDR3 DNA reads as TGTGCCAGCTCAGCTGAATTGACAGGGGGATTTTTTGATTCACCCCTCCACTTT. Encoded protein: CASSAELTGGFFDSPLHF.

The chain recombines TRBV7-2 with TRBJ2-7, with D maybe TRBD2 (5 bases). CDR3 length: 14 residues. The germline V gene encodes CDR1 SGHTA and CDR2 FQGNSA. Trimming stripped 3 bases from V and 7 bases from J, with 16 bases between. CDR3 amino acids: CASSFRGATGEQYF. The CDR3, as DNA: TGTGCCAGCAGCTTCCGGGGAGCCACGGGGGAGCAGTACTTC.

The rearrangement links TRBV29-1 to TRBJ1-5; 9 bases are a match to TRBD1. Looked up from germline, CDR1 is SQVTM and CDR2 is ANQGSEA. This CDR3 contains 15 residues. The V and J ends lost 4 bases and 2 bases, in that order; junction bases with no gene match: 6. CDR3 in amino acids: CSVVEDRGRNQPQHF. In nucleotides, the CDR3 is TGCAGCGTTGTAGAGGACAGGGGCCGCAATCAGCCCCAGCATTTT.

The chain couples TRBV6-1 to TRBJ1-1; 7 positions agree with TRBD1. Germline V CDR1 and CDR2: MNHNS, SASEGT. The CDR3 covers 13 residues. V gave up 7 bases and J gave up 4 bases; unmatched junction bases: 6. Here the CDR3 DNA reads TGTGCCAGCACTCCCCAGGGGGGCACTGAAGCTTTCTTT. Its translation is CASTPQGGTEAFF.

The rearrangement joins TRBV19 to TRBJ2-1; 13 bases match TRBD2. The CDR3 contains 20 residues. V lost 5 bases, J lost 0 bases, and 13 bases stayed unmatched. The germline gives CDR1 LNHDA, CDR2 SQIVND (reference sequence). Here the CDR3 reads CASSPSPGLAGPSSYNEQFF. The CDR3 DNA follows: TGTGCCAGTAGTCCCTCGCCGGGACTAGCGGGACCAAGCTCCTACAATGAGCAGTTCTTC.

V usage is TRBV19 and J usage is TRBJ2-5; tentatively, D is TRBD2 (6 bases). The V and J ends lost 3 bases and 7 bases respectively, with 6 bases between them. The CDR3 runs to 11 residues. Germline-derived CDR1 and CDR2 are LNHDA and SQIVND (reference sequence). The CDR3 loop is CASSIGGTQYF. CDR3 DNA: TGTGCCAGTAGTATCGGGGGGACCCAGTACTTC.

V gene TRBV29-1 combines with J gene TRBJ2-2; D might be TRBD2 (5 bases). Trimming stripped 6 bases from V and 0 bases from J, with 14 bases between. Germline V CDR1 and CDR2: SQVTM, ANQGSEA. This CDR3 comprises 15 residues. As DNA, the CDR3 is TGCAGCGTGTTGGACTCCAGCGCGAACACCGGGGAGCTGTTTTTT. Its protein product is CSVLDSSANTGELFF.

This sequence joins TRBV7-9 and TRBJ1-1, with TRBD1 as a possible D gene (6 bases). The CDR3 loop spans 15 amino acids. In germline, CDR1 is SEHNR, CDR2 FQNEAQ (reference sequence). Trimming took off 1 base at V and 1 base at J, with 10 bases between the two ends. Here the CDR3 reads CASSLGGLRNTEAFF. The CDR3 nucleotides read TGTGCCAGCAGCTTAGGGGGGCTTAGGAACACTGAAGCTTTCTTT.

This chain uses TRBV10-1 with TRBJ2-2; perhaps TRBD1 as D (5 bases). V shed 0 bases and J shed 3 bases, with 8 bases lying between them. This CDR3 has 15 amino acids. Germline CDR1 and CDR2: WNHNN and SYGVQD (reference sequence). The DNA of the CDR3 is TGCGCCAGCAGTGAGTCGGGCAGGGACACCGGGGAGCTGTTTTTT. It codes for CASSESGRDTGELFF.

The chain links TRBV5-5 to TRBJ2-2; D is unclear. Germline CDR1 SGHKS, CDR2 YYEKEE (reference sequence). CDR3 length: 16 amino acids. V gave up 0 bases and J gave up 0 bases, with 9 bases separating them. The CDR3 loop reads CASSLGPSPNTGELFF. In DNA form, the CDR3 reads TGTGCCAGCAGCTTGGGTCCGAGCCCGAACACCGGGGAGCTGTTTTTT.

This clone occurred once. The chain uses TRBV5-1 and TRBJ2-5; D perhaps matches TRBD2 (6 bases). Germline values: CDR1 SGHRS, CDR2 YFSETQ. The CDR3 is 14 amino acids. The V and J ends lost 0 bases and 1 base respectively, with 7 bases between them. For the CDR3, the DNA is TGCGCCAGCAGCTTGGTTAGCGGCCAAGAGACCCAGTACTTC. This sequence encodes CASSLVSGQETQYF.

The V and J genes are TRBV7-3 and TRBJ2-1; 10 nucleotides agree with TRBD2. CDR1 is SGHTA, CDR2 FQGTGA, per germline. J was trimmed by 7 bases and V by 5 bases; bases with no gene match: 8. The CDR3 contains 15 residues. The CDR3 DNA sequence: TGTGCCAGCAGCCCCCTAGCGGGAGTGAGGAATGAGCAGTTCTTC. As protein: CASSPLAGVRNEQFF.

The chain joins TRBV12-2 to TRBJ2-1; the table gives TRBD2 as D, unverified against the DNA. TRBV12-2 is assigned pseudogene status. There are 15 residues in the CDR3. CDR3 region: CASRTRAGEYNEQFF. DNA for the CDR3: TGTGCAAGTCGTACCAGGGCGGGGGAGTACAATGAGCAGTTCTTC.

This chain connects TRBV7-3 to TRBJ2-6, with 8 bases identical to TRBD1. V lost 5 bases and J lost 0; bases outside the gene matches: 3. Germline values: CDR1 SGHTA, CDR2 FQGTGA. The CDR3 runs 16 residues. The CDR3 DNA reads TGTGCCAGCAGCGGGACAGGCCACTCTGGGGCCAACGTCCTGACTTTC. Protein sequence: CASSGTGHSGANVLTF.

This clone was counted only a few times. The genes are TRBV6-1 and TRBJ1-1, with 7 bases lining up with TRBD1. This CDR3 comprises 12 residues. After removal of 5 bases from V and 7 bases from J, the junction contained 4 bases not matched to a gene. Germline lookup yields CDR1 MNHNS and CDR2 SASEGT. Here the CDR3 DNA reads TGTGCCAGCAGTTGGACAGGTCTTGAAGCTTTCTTT. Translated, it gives CASSWTGLEAFF.

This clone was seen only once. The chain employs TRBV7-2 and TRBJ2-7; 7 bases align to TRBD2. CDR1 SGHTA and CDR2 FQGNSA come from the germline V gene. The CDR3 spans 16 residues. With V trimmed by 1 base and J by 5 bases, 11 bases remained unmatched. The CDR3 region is CASSLVSGRAANEQYF. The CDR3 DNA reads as TGTGCCAGCAGCTTAGTTAGTGGGAGGGCCGCGAACGAGCAGTACTTC. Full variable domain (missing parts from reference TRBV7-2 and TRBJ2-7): GAGVSQSPSNKVTEKGKDVELRCDPISGHTALYWYRQSLGQGLEFLIYFQGNSAPDKSGLPSDRFSAERTGGSVSTLTIQRTQQEDSAVYLCASSLVSGRAANEQYFGPGTRLTVT.

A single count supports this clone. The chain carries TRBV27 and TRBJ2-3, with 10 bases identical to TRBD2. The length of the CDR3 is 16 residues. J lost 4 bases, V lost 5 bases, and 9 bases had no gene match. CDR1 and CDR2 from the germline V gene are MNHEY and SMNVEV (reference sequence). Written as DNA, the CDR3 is TGTGCCAGCAGTGTTCGTACTAGCGGGGCATCAGATACGCAGTATTTT. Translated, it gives CASSVRTSGASDTQYF.

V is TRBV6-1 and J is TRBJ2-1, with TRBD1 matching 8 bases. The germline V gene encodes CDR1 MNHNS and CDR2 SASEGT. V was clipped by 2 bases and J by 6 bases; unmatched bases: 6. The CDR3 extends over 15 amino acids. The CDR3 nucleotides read TGTGCCAGCAGTGAACTAGTACAGGGGGGCAATGAGCAGTTCTTC. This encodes CASSELVQGGNEQFF.

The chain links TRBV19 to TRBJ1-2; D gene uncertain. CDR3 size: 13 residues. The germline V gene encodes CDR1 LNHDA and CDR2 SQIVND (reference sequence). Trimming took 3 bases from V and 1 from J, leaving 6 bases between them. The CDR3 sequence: CASSMSLNYGYTF. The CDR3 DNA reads TGTGCCAGTAGTATGTCACTTAACTATGGCTACACCTTC.

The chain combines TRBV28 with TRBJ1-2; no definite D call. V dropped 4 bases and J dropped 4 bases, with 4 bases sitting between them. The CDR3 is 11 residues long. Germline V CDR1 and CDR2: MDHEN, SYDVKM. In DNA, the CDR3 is TGTGCCAGCAGTTCTCTCTATGGCTACACCTTC. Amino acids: CASSSLYGYTF.

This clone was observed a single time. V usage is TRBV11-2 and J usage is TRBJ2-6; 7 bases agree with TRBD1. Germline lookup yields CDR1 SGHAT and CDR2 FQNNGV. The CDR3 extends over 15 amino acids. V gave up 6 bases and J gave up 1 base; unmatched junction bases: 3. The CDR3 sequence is CASSPRGSGANVLTF. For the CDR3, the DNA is TGTGCCAGCAGTCCCAGGGGGTCTGGGGCCAACGTCCTGACTTTC.

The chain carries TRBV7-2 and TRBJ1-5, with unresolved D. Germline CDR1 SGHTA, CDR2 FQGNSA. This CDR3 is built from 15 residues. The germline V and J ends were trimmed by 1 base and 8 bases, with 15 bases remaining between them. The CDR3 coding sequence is TGTGCCAGCAGCTTAGGGGGAGGAGCCACGGAGCCCCAGCATTTT. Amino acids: CASSLGGGATEPQHF.

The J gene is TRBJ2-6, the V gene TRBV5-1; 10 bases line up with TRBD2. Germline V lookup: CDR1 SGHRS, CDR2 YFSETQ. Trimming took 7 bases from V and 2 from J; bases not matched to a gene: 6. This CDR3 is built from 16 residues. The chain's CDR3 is CASFKRGGAGANVLTF. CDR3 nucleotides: TGCGCCAGCTTCAAGCGGGGGGGCGCTGGGGCCAACGTCCTGACTTTC. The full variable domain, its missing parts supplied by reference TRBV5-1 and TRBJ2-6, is KAGVTQTPRYLIKTRGQQVTLSCSPISGHRSVSWYQQTPGQGLQFLFEYFSETQRNKGNFPGRFSGRQFSNSRSEMNVSTLELGDSALYLCASFKRGGAGANVLTFGAGSRLTVL.

DNA for the CDR3: TGTGCCAGCAGTTTATGGACAGGGTACGAGCAGTACTTC. Its translation is CASSLWTGYEQYF. The V gene is TRBV27, the J gene TRBJ2-7; 8 bases align to TRBD1. This CDR3 is built from 13 residues. Looked up from germline, CDR1 is MNHEY and CDR2 is SMNVEV (reference sequence). The ends lost 1 base at V and 4 bases at J; junction bases unmatched: 0.

This CDR3 reads CASSLAGLGEDTQYF. As DNA, the CDR3 is TGTGCCAGCAGCTTAGCTGGGCTTGGTGAGGATACGCAGTATTTT. The rearrangement uses TRBV7-9 and TRBJ2-3; no reliable D call. Trimming removed 0 bases from V and 6 bases from J, with 13 bases in between. CDR1 is SEHNR and CDR2 is FQNEAQ in the germline V gene (reference sequence). The CDR3 covers 15 residues.

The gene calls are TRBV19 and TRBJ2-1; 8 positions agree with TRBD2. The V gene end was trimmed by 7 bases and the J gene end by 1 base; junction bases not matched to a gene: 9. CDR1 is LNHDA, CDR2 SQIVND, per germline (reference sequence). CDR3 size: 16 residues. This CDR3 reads CASKGWLAGSYNEQFF. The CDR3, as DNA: TGTGCCAGTAAGGGTTGGTTAGCGGGATCCTACAATGAGCAGTTCTTC.